This TCR beta chain was identified in a study of blood T cell repertoires in COVID-19. Germline V gene lookup returns CDR1 MGHRA and CDR2 YSYEKL. The CDR3 totals 17 residues. The V and J ends lost 0 bases and 6 bases, in that order; junction bases with no gene match: 12. Repertoires were generated with immunoSEQ multiplex PCR, while TCRdb's copy carries only in-frame clones and drops some. The profile shows 250,000 to 350,000 clones, 89% of them singletons. The V call is TRBV4-1, the J call TRBJ1-2; TRBD1 matches 8 bases. The specimen sequenced was peripheral blood. This clonotype was sampled from a woman in her fifties or sixties with acute or convalescent COVID-19. Here the CDR3 reads CASSQDTAVGTGNGYTF. The CDR3 nucleotides are TGCGCCAGCAGCCAAGATACAGCCGTGGGGACAGGAAATGGCTACACCTTC.